Following are 19 T cell receptor beta chains from one sample sequenced in a study of molecular identifiers for immune sequencing clone quantification. TCRdb re-called the PCR reads through MiXCR, storing one row per CDR3 protein. In the table there are more than 450,000 distinct CDR3 sequences, about 26% of which are singletons. Material for sequencing was naive CD8+ T cells from blood, with Jurkat cell RNA spiked in. Subset noted: FACS-sorted CD8+CD4-CCR7+CD45RA+ naive T cells. The receptor set was obtained from a human donor in good health. Some libraries in this study had Jurkat cell RNA spiked in.

This clonotype was seen more than once but under ten times. DNA for the CDR3: TGTGCCAGCAGCTTACGGATCCAAGAGACCCAGTACTTC. This translates into CASSLRIQETQYF. The chain carries TRBV7-9 and TRBJ2-5; D unclear. Germline values: CDR1 SEHNR, CDR2 FQNEAQ (reference sequence). V lost 2 bases and J 1 base, leaving 5 bases between the germline ends. The CDR3 is made up of 13 amino acids.

In this sample, this clonotype turned up many times. The chain joins TRBV9 to TRBJ2-3; 11 nucleotides line up with TRBD1. Germline lookup yields CDR1 SGDLS and CDR2 YYNGEE. This CDR3 region has 15 residues. After removal of 0 bases from V and 5 bases from J, the junction contained 2 bases not matched to a gene. The DNA of the CDR3 is TGTGCCAGCAGCGTAGGGACAGGGGGCCGAGATACGCAGTATTTT. Amino acids: CASSVGTGGRDTQYF.

This clonotype has just a few counts. Compared with germline, one end of the junction differs, possibly owing to a read error. The genes are TRBV9 and TRBJ2-6; TRBD2 matches 7 bases. CDR1 and CDR2 from the germline V gene are SGDLS and YYNGEE. The CDR3 is 13 residues long. This chain's CDR3 is CASSGLGANVLTF. In DNA form, the CDR3 reads TGTGCCAGTAGCGGGTTAGGGGCCAACGTCCTGACTTTC.

This clonotype was picked up a small number of times. This chain joins TRBV28 and TRBJ2-1; 11 nucleotides align to TRBD2. The V gene end was trimmed by 3 bases and the J gene end by 5 bases; junction bases not matched to a gene: 6. From germline, CDR1 is MDHEN and CDR2 SYDVKM. There are 16 residues in the CDR3. CDR3 nucleotide sequence: TGTGCCAGCAGTTTCCCGCTAGCGGGGGGTCACAATGAGCAGTTCTTC. Protein product: CASSFPLAGGHNEQFF.

This clonotype was observed a few times. This chain uses TRBV4-3 with TRBJ2-1, with 10 bases aligning to TRBD2. V was clipped by 4 bases and J by 2 bases; unmatched bases: 8. The CDR3 spans 17 residues. The germline CDR1 and CDR2 sequences are LGHNA and YSLEER. The CDR3 nucleotides are TGCGCCAGCAGCCGCATCACCGGGACTAGCGCCTACAATGAGCAGTTCTTC. Translation: CASSRITGTSAYNEQFF.

The table lists this clonotype with many counts. The CDR3 region is CASSSGSGANVLTF. DNA for the CDR3: TGTGCCAGCAGCTCGGGATCGGGGGCCAACGTCCTGACTTTC. This rearrangement joins TRBV6-6 to TRBJ2-6; tentative D call: TRBD2 (5 bases). From germline, CDR1 is MNHNY and CDR2 SVGAGI (reference sequence). This CDR3 has 14 amino acids. Trimming cost V 6 bases and J 4 bases, with 10 bases left between them.

This clonotype has a handful of counts. Just one base apart from a much larger clone, this may be a read error. The chain recombines TRBV4-1 with TRBJ2-6; D possibly corresponds to TRBD1 (5 bases). The CDR3 runs to 18 residues. Germline V CDR1 and CDR2: MGHRA, YSYEKL. The CDR3 bases are TGCGCCAGCAGCCAAAAGGACCAAAGGAGCTCTGGGGCCGACGTCCTGACTTTC. This codes for CASSQKDQRSSGADVLTF.

As concerns this clonotype: This may come from a read error, since a much larger clone is one base off. The rearrangement uses TRBV29-1 and TRBJ2-3, with D perhaps TRBD1 or TRBD2 (6 bases each). CDR1 is SQVTM and CDR2 is ANQGSEA in the germline V gene. The CDR3 covers 17 residues. CDR3 region: CSVEDWWGADSTATQYF. CDR3 nucleotide sequence: TGCAGCGTTGAAGATTGGTGGGGGGCCGATAGCACAGCTACGCAGTATTTT.

This clonotype was counted ten times or more. CDR3 amino acids: CASSFSRGGTEAFF. CDR3 bases: TGTGCCAGCAGTTTTTCCCGAGGGGGCACTGAAGCTTTCTTT. The V and J genes are TRBV28 and TRBJ1-1; tentative D call: TRBD1 (6 bases). The CDR3 consists of 14 residues. Germline V gene sequence: CDR1 MDHEN, CDR2 SYDVKM. The V end lost 3 bases, the J end lost 4 bases, and 12 bases lay between the germline ends.

This clonotype has a count of ten or more. The CDR3 DNA reads as TGTGCCTCTTTGTTAGGGACTGAAGCTTTCTTT. Translated: CASLLGTEAFF. The V and J genes are TRBV7-9 and TRBJ1-1; D not certain. V lost 11 bases to trimming and J lost 5 bases, with 12 bases between them. This CDR3 contains 11 residues. Per germline, CDR1 SEHNR and CDR2 FQNEAQ (reference sequence).

As concerns this clonotype: The junction differs from germline at one of its ends, possibly a read error. This chain links TRBV4-1 with TRBJ2-5; TRBD1 might be the D (6 bases). This CDR3 has 15 amino acids. The germline gives CDR1 MGHRA, CDR2 YSYEKL. CDR3 nucleotide sequence: TGCGCCGGCAGCCAAGATAGAGGGGGACAAGAGACCCAGTACTTC. Translation: CAGSQDRGGQETQYF.

This clonotype showed up just a few times. The chain is built from TRBV12-3 or TRBV12-4 and TRBJ2-3; D gene uncertain. V was pared by 1 base and J by 2 bases, with 13 bases between. CDR3 size: 16 residues. This CDR3 is CASSLVVRPDTDTQYF. The CDR3 DNA sequence: TGTGCCAGCAGTTTAGTGGTTAGACCGGACACAGATACGCAGTATTTT.

This clonotype was recorded a few times. The gene calls are TRBV2 and TRBJ1-2; D is unclear. V lost 8 bases and J lost 4, with 5 bases in between. Germline loops: CDR1 SNHLY, CDR2 FYNNEI. The CDR3 length is 10 residues. The CDR3 region is CASFGYGYTF. For the CDR3, the DNA is TGTGCCAGCTTTGGCTATGGCTACACCTTC.

In this sample, this clonotype turned up a few times. The chain couples TRBV4-1 to TRBJ2-3; no clear D gene. The germline gives CDR1 MGHRA, CDR2 YSYEKL. The CDR3 is 13 amino acids. Trimming cost V 5 bases and J 4 bases, with 10 bases left between them. The CDR3 nucleotides read TGCGCCAGCAGCTCCCTTTCCCCAGATACGCAGTATTTT. This codes for CASSSLSPDTQYF.

This clonotype was seen more than once but under ten times. The chain employs TRBV23-1 and TRBJ2-7; 8 nucleotides agree with TRBD1. TRBV23-1 is recorded as an ORF, its role being uncertain. V was clipped by 2 bases and J by 3 bases; unmatched bases: 9. This CDR3 contains 16 residues. The CDR3 spells CASSQARDRIFYEQYF. As DNA, the CDR3 is TGCGCCAGCAGTCAAGCCCGGGACAGGATTTTCTACGAGCAGTACTTC.

In its sample, this clonotype was seen a few times. The CDR3 DNA is TGTGCCAGCAGCTTAAGAGATGCAGGGTATGGCTACACCTTC. Encoded protein: CASSLRDAGYGYTF. J is TRBJ1-2 and V is TRBV7-8, with a tentative D call TRBD1 (5 bases). This CDR3 contains 14 residues. Germline CDR1 reads SGHVS; CDR2 reads FQNEAQ. Trimming took 2 bases from V and 5 from J, leaving 12 bases between them.

This clonotype came up once. CDR3 nucleotide sequence: TGTGCCAGCAAAAGACAGGGCAGCAATCAGCCCCAGCATTTT. Protein product: CASKRQGSNQPQHF. V is TRBV12-3 or TRBV12-4 and J is TRBJ1-5, with 7 bases aligning to TRBD1. There are 14 residues in the CDR3. After removal of 7 bases from V and 1 base from J, the junction contained 4 bases not matched to a gene.

This clonotype was counted a few times. This chain joins TRBV14 and TRBJ1-3; TRBD1 might be the D (5 bases). Germline CDR1 reads SGHDN; CDR2 reads FVKESK. V lost 4 bases and J lost 0, with 10 bases in between. This CDR3 is built from 15 residues. The CDR3, as DNA: TGTGCCAGCAGCCCCGACAGAGTCTCTGGAAACACCATATATTTT. As protein: CASSPDRVSGNTIYF.

Only a few counts were recorded for this clonotype. The J gene is TRBJ2-7, the V gene TRBV4-3; D ambiguous. CDR3 length: 19 amino acids. The V gene's germline CDR1 is LGHNA and CDR2 YSLEER. The V end lost 0 bases, the J end lost 2 bases, and 23 bases lay between the germline ends. CDR3 coding DNA: TGCGCCAGCAGCCAAGATTTAAATTTTTATTCCGGCAGCGCCTACGAGCAGTACTTC. This translates into CASSQDLNFYSGSAYEQYF.